The sequence of this T cell receptor beta chain was determined in a study of OX40 agonist ivuxolimab in advanced cancers. Cycle 7 day 1, cycle 4 day 1, and baseline were the timepoints at which blood was sampled. There are 16 residues in the CDR3. Germline loops: CDR1 LGHNA, CDR2 YNFKEQ. Trimming removed 0 bases from V and 4 bases from J, with 13 bases in between. Using immunoSEQ multiplex PCR, the repertoire was profiled, and TCRdb retains in-frame clones only, with some absent. The repertoire includes some 40,000 clones, 92% of them detected once, and about 15% sits in the top ten. The chain couples TRBV4-2 to TRBJ1-3; D ambiguous. The sample here was CD4+ or CD8+ T cells sorted from blood, taken in a trial of the OX40 agonist ivuxolimab. The source of this sequence is an adult with an advanced solid tumor such as melanoma, head and neck, liver or kidney cancer. CDR3: CASSQDYGVPGNTIYF. The CDR3, as DNA: TGTGCCAGCAGCCAAGATTATGGGGTTCCCGGAAACACCATATATTTT.